A selection of T cell receptor beta chains follows, all from one sample in a study of blood T cell repertoires in COVID-19. Sequencing was performed with immunoSEQ multiplex PCR; in TCRdb, only in-frame clones are kept and a portion is missing. The table records around 140,000 clones, 81% of them present only once. Material for sequencing was peripheral blood. The receptors were sampled from an older woman with active or convalescent COVID-19. CDR3s include the opening cysteine and the closing phenylalanine or tryptophan. Each record gives: J gene, V gene, clone size, D gene, CDR3 protein, CDR3 DNA. The D gene is left open where the match is weak. Only some rows state a clone size, as once, few, many or a class for expanded clones.

>TRBJ1-2|TRBV5-1|few|-
CASSLEGRGQRYTF
TGCGCCAGCAGCTTGGAGGGCAGGGGACAAAGGTACACCTTC
>TRBJ1-1|TRBV27|-|TRBD1
CASRSDRVIPEAFF
TGTGCCAGCAGATCCGACAGGGTGATACCTGAAGCTTTCTTT
>TRBJ1-2|TRBV6-5|-|TRBD1
CASSTGTGSYGYTF
TGTGCCAGCAGCACCGGGACAGGGTCCTATGGCTACACCTTC
>TRBJ1-2|TRBV4-1|once|TRBD1
CASSQDPTGSYGYTF
TGCGCCAGCAGCCAAGATCCGACAGGGAGCTATGGCTACACCTTC
>TRBJ1-2|TRBV28|-|-
CASSPTFWATNTNYGYTF
TGTGCCAGCAGCCCCACTTTTTGGGCCACAAACACTAACTATGGCTACACCTTC
>TRBJ1-1|TRBV19|-|TRBD1
CASRVTGDNTEAFF
TGTGCCAGTAGGGTCACAGGGGACAACACTGAAGCTTTCTTT
>TRBJ1-2|TRBV18|-|-
CASSPWPSRGYTF
TGTGCCAGCTCACCTTGGCCAAGTCGTGGCTACACCTTC
>TRBJ2-1|TRBV27|-|TRBD2
CASSSPRRLSGMNEQFF
TGTGCCAGCAGTTCACCCCGACGACTTAGCGGGATGAATGAGCAGTTCTTC
>TRBJ2-5|TRBV6-6|-|TRBD1
CASYRERGGETQYF
TGTGCCAGCTATAGGGAGCGAGGGGGCGAGACCCAGTACTTC
>TRBJ1-2|TRBV6-5|-|-
CASKDSRNYTF
TGTGCCAGCAAGGACAGCCGGAACTACACCTTC
>TRBJ2-7|TRBV4-3|many|TRBD2
CASSQTPGTSGPQYF
TGCGCCAGCAGCCAAACACCCGGGACTAGCGGGCCGCAGTACTTC
>TRBJ2-3|TRBV7-9|-|-
CASILGGSTDTQYF
TGTGCCAGCATCCTTGGGGGGAGCACAGATACGCAGTATTTT
>TRBJ1-6|TRBV4-1|-|TRBD1
CASRPWTGNSPLHF
TGCGCCAGCAGGCCCTGGACAGGAAATTCACCCCTCCACTTT
>TRBJ2-1|TRBV7-3|once|-
CASSSGHYNEQFF
TGTGCCAGCAGCTCGGGACATTACAATGAGCAGTTCTTC
>TRBJ1-2|TRBV6-5|-|-
CASSYSAGRYGYTF
TGTGCCAGCAGTTACTCGGCAGGGCGCTATGGCTACACCTTC
>TRBJ2-3|TRBV10-2|once|-
CASSRTRGSDTQYF
TGCGCCAGCAGCCGGACTAGGGGGAGCGATACGCAGTATTTT
>TRBJ2-7|TRBV27|-|TRBD2
CASSFKREILEQYF
TGTGCCAGCAGTTTCAAGCGGGAGATATTAGAGCAGTACTTC
>TRBJ1-6|TRBV12-3/TRBV12-4|-|-
CASSFSRGSPLHF
TGTGCCAGCAGTTTCTCCAGGGGATCACCCCTCCACTTT
>TRBJ1-6|TRBV27|-|-
CASSLGALQGNNSPLHF
TGTGCCAGCAGTTTAGGGGCCCTACAGGGCAATAATTCACCCCTCCACTTT
>TRBJ1-2|TRBV5-5|-|-
CASSLDSPRGYTF
TGTGCCAGCAGCTTGGATTCTCCACGGGGCTACACCTTC
>TRBJ2-2|TRBV9|-|TRBD2
CASSVAGGNTGELFF
TGTGCCAGCAGCGTAGCGGGGGGGAACACCGGGGAGCTGTTTTTT
>TRBJ1-5|TRBV5-6|-|TRBD1
CASSYRGTGGQPQHF
TGTGCCAGCAGCTATCGGGGGACAGGGGGTCAGCCCCAGCATTTT
>TRBJ1-5|TRBV28|-|-
CASSWGVRGSNQPQHF
TGTGCCAGCAGTTGGGGGGTGAGAGGGAGCAATCAGCCCCAGCATTTT
>TRBJ1-2|TRBV5-8|-|TRBD1
CASSLVPGQGDTF
TGTGCCAGCAGCTTAGTCCCGGGACAGGGAGACACCTTC
>TRBJ1-3|TRBV14|-|-
CASSQVLGDRSGNTIYF
TGTGCCAGCAGCCAAGTATTGGGTGACAGATCTGGAAACACCATATATTTT
>TRBJ1-5|TRBV2|few|-
CASSEYGENQPQHF
TGTGCCAGCAGTGAATACGGGGAGAATCAGCCCCAGCATTTT
>TRBJ2-4|TRBV28|-|TRBD1
CASSVKTGSVAKNIQYF
TGTGCCAGCAGTGTGAAGACAGGGTCCGTAGCCAAAAACATTCAGTACTTC
>TRBJ1-2|TRBV28|-|TRBD1
CASSQRQGTFSGYTF
TGTGCCAGCAGCCAAAGACAGGGTACATTCAGTGGCTACACCTTC
>TRBJ1-6|TRBV27|few|-
CASSFTVGSSYNSPLHF
TGTGCCAGCAGTTTTACAGTGGGTAGCTCCTATAATTCACCCCTCCACTTT
>TRBJ1-2|TRBV5-1|once|TRBD1
CASSLIRFSTGDDYGYTF
TGCGCCAGCAGCTTGATCAGGTTTTCGACAGGGGATGACTATGGCTACACCTTC